Listed here are 27 T cell receptor beta chains from one sample, sequenced in a study of T cell changes during pregnancy in multiple sclerosis. Clones were sequenced by immunoSEQ multiplex PCR, and TCRdb holds only the in-frame ones, with some missing. Of 90,000 to 120,000 clones listed, 85% to 95% are singletons. Sequencing was performed on peripheral blood, taken in the third trimester of pregnancy. All receptors derive from a female donor in good health, enrolled as a control in a pregnancy study.

J is TRBJ1-2 and V is TRBV4-2, with D tentatively TRBD1 (5 bases). Germline CDR1 reads LGHNA; CDR2 reads YNFKEQ. CDR3 length: 15 amino acids. With 0 bases removed from V and 4 bases from J, the gap between germline ends came to 12 bases. This CDR3 reads CASSQDWQGPYGYTF. CDR3 DNA: TGTGCCAGCAGCCAAGATTGGCAGGGTCCCTATGGCTACACCTTC.

The V call is TRBV7-9, the J call TRBJ2-1, with D possibly matching TRBD2 (6 bases). V was cut by 7 bases and J by 4 bases, with 17 bases left in between. This CDR3 has 15 residues. Germline V gene sequence: CDR1 SEHNR, CDR2 FQNEAQ (reference sequence). CDR3 coding DNA: TGTGCCAGCATCGACAGTGGGGCGGGATACAATGAGCAGTTCTTC. This gives the protein CASIDSGAGYNEQFF.

The V call is TRBV4-3, the J call TRBJ1-1, with D unresolved. The CDR3 covers 14 residues. The V gene's germline CDR1 is LGHNA and CDR2 YSLEER. The ends were cut back, 1 base at V and 4 bases at J, with 10 bases in the middle. Written as DNA, the CDR3 is TGCGCCAGCAGCCAAGTAGCGGGTGGCACTGAAGCTTTCTTT. Translation: CASSQVAGGTEAFF.

The chain combines TRBV30 with TRBJ2-7; 12 bases line up with TRBD2. This CDR3 contains 16 residues. The J segment lost 4 bases and the V segment lost 0 bases, leaving 7 bases of the junction unmatched. CDR1 and CDR2 (germline): GTSNPN, SVGIG (reference sequence). In nucleotides, the CDR3 is TGTGCCTGGAGTGTACGTCTAGCGGGGGGGAAGTACGAGCAGTACTTC. Its protein product is CAWSVRLAGGKYEQYF.

The rearrangement uses TRBV4-1 and TRBJ2-7, with TRBD2 matching 8 bases. The V gene's germline CDR1 is MGHRA and CDR2 YSYEKL. V was clipped by 1 base and J by 4 bases; unmatched bases: 9. The CDR3 is 16 residues long. The CDR3 DNA is TGCGCCAGCAGCCAAGGGGGCCGGGGGGGATCGTACGAGCAGTACTTC. Its translation is CASSQGGRGGSYEQYF.

This clone was observed once. The chain carries TRBV5-5 and TRBJ2-1, with 11 bases matching TRBD1. Trimming removed 0 bases from V and 4 bases from J; junction bases left unmatched: 3. CDR1 is SGHKS and CDR2 is YYEKEE in the germline V gene (reference sequence). The length of the CDR3 is 16 residues. The CDR3 coding sequence is TGTGCCAGCAGCTTGGCCGGGACAGGGGGGTACAATGAGCAGTTCTTC. Its protein is CASSLAGTGGYNEQFF.

The rearrangement links TRBV30 to TRBJ1-1, with TRBD1 as a possible D gene (6 bases). V was cut by 4 bases and J by 1 base, with 10 bases left in between. The CDR3 runs 13 residues. Germline-derived CDR1 and CDR2 are GTSNPN and SVGIG (reference sequence). The CDR3 DNA reads as TGTGCCTGGAATCCGGGACAGAACACTGAAGCTTTCTTT. Its protein is CAWNPGQNTEAFF.

This chain links TRBV14 with TRBJ2-5; 13 bases match TRBD2. Germline V gene sequence: CDR1 SGHDN, CDR2 FVKESK. The V gene end was trimmed by 4 bases and the J gene end by 5 bases; junction bases not matched to a gene: 10. The CDR3 extends over 17 amino acids. The CDR3 loop is CASSLRTSGGRGETQYF. In DNA, the CDR3 is TGTGCCAGCAGCCTCAGGACTAGCGGGGGCCGTGGGGAGACCCAGTACTTC.

Only one count was recorded for this clone. V is TRBV6-5 and J is TRBJ2-1; 7 positions agree with TRBD1. Germline loops: CDR1 MNHEY, CDR2 SVGAGI. The V and J ends lost 8 bases and 3 bases, in that order; junction bases with no gene match: 7. This CDR3 contains 14 residues. In nucleotides, the CDR3 is TGTGCCAGCCAACTCGGGACAGACTACAATGAGCAGTTCTTC. It is translated as CASQLGTDYNEQFF.

This sequence joins TRBV27 and TRBJ2-7; D perhaps matches TRBD1 (6 bases). In germline, CDR1 is MNHEY, CDR2 SMNVEV (reference sequence). The V end lost 5 bases, the J end lost 2 bases, and 13 bases lay between the germline ends. The CDR3 runs 14 residues. DNA for the CDR3: TGTGCCAGCAGTCCGGAGACAGGTACCTACGAGCAGTACTTC. Its translation is CASSPETGTYEQYF.

J is TRBJ1-3 and V is TRBV19; 7 bases match TRBD1. Losses at the gene ends were 6 bases for V and 0 bases for J; bases not matched to a gene: 5. Looked up from germline, CDR1 is LNHDA and CDR2 is SQIVND (reference sequence). CDR3 length: 15 residues. CDR3 in DNA: TGTGCCAGTAGGGCGGACAGGAGCTCTGGAAACACCATATATTTT. This translates into CASRADRSSGNTIYF.

The chain links TRBV6-1 to TRBJ1-6, with D possibly being TRBD1 (6 bases). Per germline, CDR1 MNHNS and CDR2 SASEGT. This CDR3 is 19 amino acids long. With 1 base removed from V and 0 bases from J, the gap between germline ends came to 16 bases. The CDR3 is CASSEERAGESSYNSPLHF. CDR3 bases: TGTGCCAGCAGTGAAGAGAGGGCAGGGGAAAGCTCCTATAATTCACCCCTCCACTTT.

This chain connects TRBV11-2 to TRBJ2-7, with D possibly being TRBD2 (6 bases). V dropped 5 bases and J dropped 6 bases, with 14 bases sitting between them. The CDR3 loop spans 13 amino acids. Germline CDR1 and CDR2: SGHAT and FQNNGV. The CDR3 is CASSLNGGGEQYF. CDR3 nucleotides: TGTGCCAGCAGCCTAAATGGGGGAGGCGAGCAGTACTTC. Drawing the rest from reference TRBV11-2 and TRBJ2-7, the complete variable domain is EAGVAQSPRYKIIEKRQSVAFWCNPISGHATLYWYQQILGQGPKLLIQFQNNGVVDDSQLPKDRFSAERLKGVDSTLKIQPAKLEDSAVYLCASSLNGGGEQYFGPGTRLTVT.

This rearrangement joins TRBV11-3 to TRBJ2-2; D unclear. The CDR3 extends over 12 amino acids. V was clipped by 1 base and J by 7 bases, with 4 bases between them. Germline V lookup: CDR1 SGHNT, CDR2 YENEEA. The CDR3 nucleotides read TGTGCCAGCAGCTTAGGTCTCGGGGAGCTGTTTTTT. It yields the protein CASSLGLGELFF.

The V call is TRBV19, the J call TRBJ1-2; 8 bases are shared with TRBD1. V shed 6 bases and J 3 bases; nucleotides not matched to a gene: 12. Germline V gene lookup returns CDR1 LNHDA and CDR2 SQIVND (reference sequence). There are 16 residues in the CDR3. The CDR3 region has the DNA TGTGCCAGTAGCCCAACCCAGACAGGGGTGGACTATGGCTACACCTTC. Protein: CASSPTQTGVDYGYTF.

The V call is TRBV6-1, the J call TRBJ1-4; the match to TRBD1 covers 7 bases. CDR1 and CDR2 (germline): MNHNS, SASEGT. The CDR3 covers 16 residues. Trimming cost V 4 bases and J 2 bases; bases outside gene matches: 7. CDR3: CASSVRPGQTNEKLFF. DNA for the CDR3: TGTGCCAGCAGTGTTAGACCGGGACAGACTAATGAAAAACTGTTTTTT.

V is TRBV19 and J is TRBJ2-2; D perhaps matches TRBD1 (5 bases). Trimming took 4 bases from V and 4 from J, leaving 13 bases between them. CDR1 LNHDA and CDR2 SQIVND come from the germline V gene (reference sequence). CDR3 length: 15 amino acids. The DNA of the CDR3 is TGTGCCAGTAGTACTCCCGGACATTCCACCGGGGAGCTGTTTTTT. Translation gives CASSTPGHSTGELFF.

This clone is a singleton in its sample. This CDR3 is CASSLAGEVVYGYTF. Here the CDR3 DNA reads TGTGCCAGCAGCTTGGCGGGGGAGGTAGTCTATGGCTACACCTTC. The chain joins TRBV7-2 to TRBJ1-2, with D maybe TRBD1 (5 bases). V was cut by 3 bases and J by 4 bases, with 15 bases left in between. The germline CDR1 and CDR2 sequences are SGHTA and FQGNSA. The CDR3 totals 15 residues.

This chain joins TRBV7-3 and TRBJ2-6; the match to TRBD1 covers 8 bases. This CDR3 contains 18 residues. Germline V gives CDR1 SGHTA, CDR2 FQGTGA. V dropped 5 bases and J dropped 0; count of bases not matched to a gene: 9. CDR3 bases: TGTGCCAGCAGCGTCCCGGGACAGGTTTCCTCTGGGGCCAACGTCCTGACTTTC. Residues: CASSVPGQVSSGANVLTF.

The V and J genes are TRBV6-1 and TRBJ2-7; TRBD1 agrees at 7 bases. CDR1 is MNHNS, CDR2 SASEGT, per germline. V lost 0 bases, J lost 3 bases, and 5 bases stayed unmatched. This CDR3 contains 15 residues. The CDR3 bases are TGTGCCAGCAGTGAAGCAGCAAGGGACAGCTACGAGCAGTACTTC. This encodes CASSEAARDSYEQYF.

The table lists this clone with a count of one. The rearrangement uses TRBV6-4 and TRBJ1-5; no firm D call. In germline, CDR1 is MRHNA, CDR2 SNTAGT. V lost 7 bases, J lost 6 bases, and 10 bases lay in between. The CDR3 contains 12 residues. In nucleotides, the CDR3 is TGTGCCAGCAATGCTATCTTTCAGCCCCAGCATTTT. Translation gives CASNAIFQPQHF.

The rearrangement joins TRBV19 to TRBJ1-5; D is perhaps TRBD1 (6 bases). The CDR3 loop spans 16 amino acids. Germline V lookup: CDR1 LNHDA, CDR2 SQIVND (reference sequence). With 4 bases removed from V and 0 bases from J, the gap between germline ends came to 13 bases. Written as DNA, the CDR3 is TGTGCCAGTAGTAAAACGGGACACTATAGCAATCAGCCCCAGCATTTT. It specifies CASSKTGHYSNQPQHF. Full variable domain (remainder filled in from reference TRBV19 and TRBJ1-5): DGGITQSPKYLFRKEGQNVTLSCEQNLNHDAMYWYRQDPGQGLRLIYYSQIVNDFQKGDIAEGYSVSREKKESFPLTVTSAQKNPTAFYLCASSKTGHYSNQPQHFGDGTRLSIL.

This chain connects TRBV4-2 to TRBJ2-2, with 9 bases fitting TRBD2. After removal of 1 base from V and 5 bases from J, the junction contained 14 bases not matched to a gene. CDR1 is LGHNA, CDR2 YNFKEQ, per germline. The CDR3 length is 19 residues. CDR3: CASSQVGGSGGSRTGELFF. The DNA of the CDR3 is TGTGCCAGCAGCCAAGTAGGGGGTAGCGGGGGCTCGAGGACCGGGGAGCTGTTTTTT.

The gene calls are TRBV2 and TRBJ2-5; D not certain. The CDR3 spans 13 residues. Germline CDR1 reads SNHLY; CDR2 reads FYNNEI. The V gene lost 1 base and the J gene lost 5 bases, with 8 bases spanning the gap. DNA for the CDR3: TGTGCCAGCAGTGAAGAAGCCTGGGAGACCCAGTACTTC. Its translation is CASSEEAWETQYF. Based on the CDR3 plus reference TRBV2 and TRBJ2-5, the full variable domain is EPEVTQTPSHQVTQMGQEVILRCVPISNHLYFYWYRQILGQKVEFLVSFYNNEISEKSEIFDDQFSVERPDGSNFTLKIRSTKLEDSAMYFCASSEEAWETQYFGPGTRLLVL.

The chain links TRBV18 to TRBJ1-5, with TRBD1 as a possible D gene (6 bases). The CDR3 has 13 amino acids. V dropped 3 bases and J dropped 6 bases, with 9 bases sitting between them. Germline values: CDR1 KGHSH, CDR2 LQKENI. In DNA, the CDR3 is TGTGCCAGCTCACCGGGACATGGTCAGCCCCAGCATTTT. Protein sequence: CASSPGHGQPQHF.

The genes are TRBV6-1 and TRBJ2-2, with a tentative D call TRBD1 (5 bases). The CDR3 contains 14 residues. Germline values: CDR1 MNHNS, CDR2 SASEGT. The ends were cut back, 6 bases at V and 1 base at J, with 9 bases in the middle. DNA for the CDR3: TGTGCCAGCAGGGAACAGGAGAACACCGGGGAGCTGTTTTTT. Its protein is CASREQENTGELFF.

This chain connects TRBV5-6 to TRBJ1-1; D is undetermined. V was cut by 1 base and J by 5 bases, with 9 bases left in between. This CDR3 spans 13 amino acids. Germline V gene data show CDR1 as SGHDT and CDR2 as YYEEEE. Here the CDR3 DNA reads TGTGCCAGCAGCTTGATCGGGGAAACTGAAGCTTTCTTT. Its protein product is CASSLIGETEAFF.